Here is one T cell receptor beta chain with its context. TCRdb re-called the 5' RACE reads through MiXCR, storing one row per CDR3 protein. The sample lists some 130,000 distinct CDR3 sequences; roughly 11% were seen once. This entry comes from a study of CD8 T cells in ankylosing spondylitis. Trimming pared 1 base from V and 2 bases from J, leaving 26 bases between. This CDR3 is built from 20 residues. Germline V CDR1 and CDR2: SGHAT, FQNNGV. This receptor was taken from a female donor with ankylosing spondylitis or in good health (not recorded which). Sample: blood, either unsorted or a sorted T cell fraction (not recorded which). The chain combines TRBV11-2 with TRBJ2-5, with D possibly matching TRBD2 (6 bases). Written as DNA, the CDR3 is TGTGCCAGCAGCTTAGTTCGACCTCTCGGGGGTGAGAGGCCACAAGAGACCCAGTACTTC. This gives the protein CASSLVRPLGGERPQETQYF.